Below are 4 T cell receptor beta chains sequenced from a single sample in a study of memory CD4+ T cells and cytomegalovirus serostatus. Single viable CD3+CD4+CD8-CD45RO+ cells were sorted as the memory CD4+ T cells. Produced via immunoSEQ multiplex PCR; TCRdb's table is partial and in-frame only. The top ten hold 0.75% to 0.9% of the sample, which has about 50,000 clones, just under 80% seen once. Sequencing was performed on memory CD4+ T cells from blood. The receptors were sampled from an adult in good health and CMV-seronegative.

The chain combines TRBV19 with TRBJ2-2; D possibly corresponds to TRBD2 (6 bases). This CDR3 is 14 amino acids long. Germline loops: CDR1 LNHDA, CDR2 SQIVND (reference sequence). Trimming shortened V by 7 bases and J by 4 bases, and 13 bases separated the two germline ends. In nucleotides, the CDR3 is TGTGCCAGTAAGGAGGGTCAGGGCACCGGGGAGCTGTTTTTT. Protein product: CASKEGQGTGELFF.

The chain links TRBV5-1 to TRBJ2-4; 7 positions match TRBD2. Trimming cost V 6 bases and J 1 base; bases outside gene matches: 7. CDR1 and CDR2 from the germline V gene are SGHRS and YFSETQ. The CDR3 is made up of 15 amino acids. DNA for the CDR3: TGCGCCAGCATGGGGGGGACTGCCGCCAAAAACATTCAGTACTTC. It encodes CASMGGTAAKNIQYF.

The rearrangement uses TRBV5-8 and TRBJ2-5; 8 nucleotides match TRBD2. V shed 2 bases, J shed 1 base, and the junction held 7 bases outside the gene matches. The CDR3 has 16 residues. The V gene's germline CDR1 is SGHTS and CDR2 YDEGEE. In DNA, the CDR3 is TGTGCCAGCAGCTTAGGGCTGACTAGCGTCCAAGAGACCCAGTACTTC. This gives the protein CASSLGLTSVQETQYF.

The V and J genes are TRBV7-2 and TRBJ2-7, with no clear D. CDR3 length equals 14 residues. Per germline, CDR1 SGHTA and CDR2 FQGNSA. The germline V and J ends were trimmed by 1 base and 1 base, with 8 bases remaining between them. The CDR3 reads CASSLVRLSYEQYF. The DNA for the CDR3 is TGTGCCAGCAGCTTAGTTCGGCTGTCCTACGAGCAGTACTTC.